The entry below describes one TCR beta chain. Its specificity is unknown. The data were obtained in a study of shared clonotypes between healthy human individuals. Across the study: Plates per donor: three CD4 naive, three CD4 memory, two CD8 naive, one CD8 memory.

TCRdb's table, derived via immunoSEQ multiplex PCR, lists solely in-frame clones and lacks some. The sample holds around 2,100,000 clones, less than 95% seen once. Overall study findings and caveats: Sampling covered blood only; tissue repertoires likely differ.

Naive CD8 cells lacked CD45RO and underwent positive selection for CCR7, leaving out terminally differentiated effector memory CD45RA+ cells. Germline V gene data show CDR1 as LNHNV and CDR2 as YYDKDF (reference sequence). This CDR3 contains 15 residues. Between the trimmed V and J ends, which lost 1 base and 7 bases, there was a span of 14 bases. The sequence was obtained from a man between 18 and 29 years old in good health. The sample consisted of naive CD8+ T cells sorted from blood. V gene TRBV15 combines with J gene TRBJ1-5; D is uncertain. The CDR3 loop is CATSRGREGGQPQHF. The CDR3 DNA follows: TGTGCCACCAGCAGAGGACGGGAGGGTGGACAGCCCCAGCATTTT.